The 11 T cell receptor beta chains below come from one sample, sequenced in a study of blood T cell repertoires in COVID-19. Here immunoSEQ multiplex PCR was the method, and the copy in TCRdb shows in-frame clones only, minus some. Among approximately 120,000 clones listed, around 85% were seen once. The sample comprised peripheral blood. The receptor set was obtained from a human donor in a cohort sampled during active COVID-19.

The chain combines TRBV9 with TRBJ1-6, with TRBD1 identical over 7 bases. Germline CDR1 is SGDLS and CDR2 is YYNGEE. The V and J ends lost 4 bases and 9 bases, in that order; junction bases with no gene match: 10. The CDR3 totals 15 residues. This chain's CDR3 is CASSLSQGRGSPLHF. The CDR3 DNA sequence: TGTGCCAGCAGCTTATCACAGGGGAGAGGTTCACCCCTCCACTTT.

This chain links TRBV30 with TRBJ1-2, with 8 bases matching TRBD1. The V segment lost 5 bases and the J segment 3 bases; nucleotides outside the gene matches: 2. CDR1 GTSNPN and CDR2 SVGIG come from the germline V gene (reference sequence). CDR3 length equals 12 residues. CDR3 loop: CAWGTGYYGYTF. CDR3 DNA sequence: TGTGCCTGGGGGACAGGCTACTATGGCTACACCTTC.

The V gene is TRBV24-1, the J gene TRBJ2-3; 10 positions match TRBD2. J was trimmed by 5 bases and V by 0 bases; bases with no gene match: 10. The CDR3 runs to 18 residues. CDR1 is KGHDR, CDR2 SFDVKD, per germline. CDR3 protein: CATSDLPAAGGPKDTQYF. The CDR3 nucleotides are TGTGCCACCAGTGATTTGCCAGCAGCGGGAGGGCCGAAAGATACGCAGTATTTT.

The CDR3 loop is CASSFAGSGWNTEAFF. The DNA of the CDR3 is TGTGCCAGCAGCTTCGCGGGGAGCGGATGGAACACTGAAGCTTTCTTT. This rearrangement joins TRBV5-5 to TRBJ1-1; no reliable D call. Germline loops: CDR1 SGHKS, CDR2 YYEKEE (reference sequence). CDR3 length equals 16 residues. The ends were cut back, 2 bases at V and 1 base at J, with 15 bases in the middle.

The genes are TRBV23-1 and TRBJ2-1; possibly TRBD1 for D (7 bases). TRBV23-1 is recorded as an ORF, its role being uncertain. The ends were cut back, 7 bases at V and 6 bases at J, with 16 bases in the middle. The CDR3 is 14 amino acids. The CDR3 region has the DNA TGCGCCAGCATCCCAGGGGGGTTTTGCAATGAGCAGTTCTTC. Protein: CASIPGGFCNEQFF.

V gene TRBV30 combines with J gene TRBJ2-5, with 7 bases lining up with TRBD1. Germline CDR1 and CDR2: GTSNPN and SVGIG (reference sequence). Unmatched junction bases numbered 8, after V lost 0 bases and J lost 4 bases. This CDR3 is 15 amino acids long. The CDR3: CAWSVTRGPGETQYF. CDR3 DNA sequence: TGTGCCTGGAGTGTAACAAGGGGGCCTGGAGAGACCCAGTACTTC. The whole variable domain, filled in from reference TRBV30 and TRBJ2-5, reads SQTIHQWPATLVQPVGSPLSLECTVEGTSNPNLYWYRQAAGRGLQLLFYSVGIGQISSEVPQNLSASRPQDRQFILSSKKLLLSDSGFYLCAWSVTRGPGETQYFGPGTRLLVL.

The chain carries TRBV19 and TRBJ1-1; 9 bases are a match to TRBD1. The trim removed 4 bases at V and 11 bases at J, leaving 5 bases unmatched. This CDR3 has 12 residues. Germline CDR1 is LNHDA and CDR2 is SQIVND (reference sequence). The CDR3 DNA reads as TGTGCCAGTAGTACCCGGGACAGGGCGGCTTTCTTT. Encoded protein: CASSTRDRAAFF.

The CDR3, as DNA: TGTGCCAGCGGGGCCCCGGAAGATGAAAAACTGTTTTTT. It yields the protein CASGAPEDEKLFF. The rearrangement links TRBV2 to TRBJ1-4; D might be TRBD1 (5 bases). The germline V gene encodes CDR1 SNHLY and CDR2 FYNNEI. The CDR3 extends over 13 amino acids. The germline V and J ends were trimmed by 8 bases and 6 bases, with 13 bases remaining between them.

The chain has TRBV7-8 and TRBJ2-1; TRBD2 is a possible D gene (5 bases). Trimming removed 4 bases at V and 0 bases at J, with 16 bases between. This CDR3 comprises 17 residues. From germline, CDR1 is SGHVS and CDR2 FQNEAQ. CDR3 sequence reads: CASSSSISGSSYNEQFF. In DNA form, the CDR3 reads TGTGCCAGCAGCTCCTCCATTAGTGGGAGCTCCTACAATGAGCAGTTCTTC.

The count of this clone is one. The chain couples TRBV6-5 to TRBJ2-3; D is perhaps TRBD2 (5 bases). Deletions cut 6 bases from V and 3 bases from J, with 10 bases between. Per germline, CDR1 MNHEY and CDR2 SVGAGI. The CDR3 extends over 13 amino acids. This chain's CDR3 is CASRDYQTDTQYF. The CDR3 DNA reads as TGTGCCAGCAGAGACTATCAAACAGATACGCAGTATTTT.

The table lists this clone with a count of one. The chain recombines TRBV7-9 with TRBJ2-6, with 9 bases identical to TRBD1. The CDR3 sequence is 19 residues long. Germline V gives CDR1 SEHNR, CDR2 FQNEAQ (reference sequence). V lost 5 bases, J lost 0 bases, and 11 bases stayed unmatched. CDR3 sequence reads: CASSPPAGDRASGANVLTF. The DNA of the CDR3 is TGTGCCAGCAGCCCCCCCGCCGGGGACAGGGCCTCTGGGGCCAACGTCCTGACTTTC.